The sequence of this T cell receptor (beta chain) was determined in a study of Graves' ophthalmopathy and Graves' hyperthyroidism. What supplied the PBMCs was roughly 11 ml of fresh peripheral blood. RNA transcripts provided the template for amplifying TCR beta CDR3 regions. First-round RT-PCR relied on HTBI primers, and a second-round multiplex PCR came next. TCRdb re-derived calls from the multiplex PCR reads in MiXCR, one entry per CDR3 protein. Seen here are some 350,000 distinct CDR3 sequences, approximately 17% observed once, and the top ten hold roughly 2.3%. The CDR3 has 14 residues. Germline V gives CDR1 MDHEN, CDR2 SYDVKM. The V and J ends lost 8 bases and 0 bases, in that order; junction bases with no gene match: 6.

What was sequenced was peripheral blood. This sequence was found in an adult woman with stable Graves' hyperthyroidism. The chain combines TRBV28 with TRBJ2-5; 7 nucleotides match TRBD2. The CDR3, as DNA: TGTGCCAGCGGGGAGGGACCCCACCAAGAGACCCAGTACTTC. Protein sequence: CASGEGPHQETQYF.